Shown below are 30 T cell receptor beta chains from a single sample sequenced in a study of OX40 agonist ivuxolimab in advanced cancers. Profiled with immunoSEQ multiplex PCR; TCRdb holds only in-frame clones, not every one. The repertoire holds about 73,000 clones, with 90% as singletons. The sample in question was CD4+ or CD8+ T cells sorted from blood, obtained in a trial of the OX40 agonist ivuxolimab. All receptors derive from an adult with an advanced solid tumor such as melanoma, head and neck, liver or kidney cancer.

CDR3 DNA: TGTGCCAGCAGCCCGGGGGTCTGGGGGAACACTGAAGCTTTCTTT. Encoded protein: CASSPGVWGNTEAFF. J is TRBJ1-1 and V is TRBV7-9, with D possibly being TRBD1 (5 bases). V lost 5 bases to trimming and J lost 1 base, with 14 bases between them. This CDR3 is 15 amino acids long. The V gene's germline CDR1 is SEHNR and CDR2 FQNEAQ (reference sequence).

The chain recombines TRBV5-1 with TRBJ2-7, with D hard to call. The V and J ends lost 0 bases and 6 bases respectively, with 13 bases between them. The length of the CDR3 is 14 residues. Germline-derived CDR1 and CDR2 are SGHRS and YFSETQ. The CDR3 loop reads CASSLGGFPSEQYF. CDR3 nucleotides: TGCGCCAGCAGCTTGGGTGGTTTTCCCTCCGAGCAGTACTTC.

A single count supports this clone. The chain uses TRBV2 and TRBJ1-1; 7 bases are shared with TRBD1. Germline CDR1 reads SNHLY; CDR2 reads FYNNEI. The CDR3 is 14 amino acids. V trimming: 4 bases; J trimming: 1 base; junction bases outside the gene matches: 3. The CDR3 loop reads CASSVHRGNTEAFF. CDR3 nucleotides: TGTGCCAGCAGTGTACACAGGGGGAACACTGAAGCTTTCTTT.

The genes are TRBV29-1 and TRBJ1-4; 8 bases map to TRBD1. Germline V gene data show CDR1 as SQVTM and CDR2 as ANQGSEA. J was trimmed by 6 bases and V by 6 bases; bases with no gene match: 3. This CDR3 has 12 amino acids. The DNA for the CDR3 is TGCAGCGTCCTGGACAGGGATGAAAAACTGTTTTTT. Its protein product is CSVLDRDEKLFF. The entire variable domain, with the rest obtained from reference TRBV29-1 and TRBJ1-4, is as follows: SAVISQKPSRDICQRGTSLTIQCQVDSQVTMMFWYRQQPGQSLTLIATANQGSEATYESGFVIDKFPISRPNLTFSTLTVSNMSPEDSSIYLCSVLDRDEKLFFGSGTQLSVL.

This clone turned up a few times. The rearrangement joins TRBV10-3 to TRBJ2-3; D unresolved. Looked up from germline, CDR1 is ENHRY and CDR2 is SYGVKD. V shed 6 bases and J shed 0 bases, with 7 bases lying between them. The CDR3 covers 13 residues. The CDR3 sequence: CAIRLSSTDTQYF. Written as DNA, the CDR3 is TGTGCCATCAGGTTGTCTAGCACAGATACGCAGTATTTT.

V gene TRBV7-8 combines with J gene TRBJ1-1; D unclear. Trimming left V 2 bases short and J 4 bases short, with 11 bases between. Germline-derived CDR1 and CDR2 are SGHVS and FQNEAQ. The CDR3 sequence is 14 residues long. The CDR3 protein is CASSLFLWGTEAFF. CDR3 DNA sequence: TGTGCCAGCAGCTTATTCTTATGGGGCACTGAAGCTTTCTTT.

V and J are TRBV7-2 and TRBJ2-3; maybe TRBD1 (7 bases). The germline V gene encodes CDR1 SGHTA and CDR2 FQGNSA. V lost 7 bases, J lost 3 bases, and 17 bases lay in between. There are 15 residues in the CDR3. Written as DNA, the CDR3 is TGTGCCAGCATCCCCCCAGGGGGGCGAACAGATACGCAGTATTTT. Translation gives CASIPPGGRTDTQYF. Drawing the rest from reference TRBV7-2 and TRBJ2-3, the complete variable domain is GAGVSQSPSNKVTEKGKDVELRCDPISGHTALYWYRQSLGQGLEFLIYFQGNSAPDKSGLPSDRFSAERTGGSVSTLTIQRTQQEDSAVYLCASIPPGGRTDTQYFGPGTRLTVL.

V and J are TRBV7-2 and TRBJ2-7; TRBD2 matches at 11 bases. The V and J ends lost 4 bases and 4 bases, in that order; junction bases with no gene match: 9. Germline lookup yields CDR1 SGHTA and CDR2 FQGNSA. This CDR3 has 16 residues. Here the CDR3 DNA reads TGTGCCAGCAGCTCCCCAGGTAGCGGGAGGGTTTACGAGCAGTACTTC. Translation gives CASSSPGSGRVYEQYF.

The chain recombines TRBV11-3 with TRBJ1-1; 7 positions agree with TRBD1. J gave up 0 bases and V 3 bases, and 4 bases lay outside the gene matches. Germline loops: CDR1 SGHNT, CDR2 YENEEA. The CDR3 contains 15 residues. CDR3 DNA: TGTGCCAGCAGCTTCCTGGGACAGATGAACACTGAAGCTTTCTTT. Translation: CASSFLGQMNTEAFF.

CDR3 in amino acids: CASSDTGRADTQYF. The CDR3 coding sequence is TGTGCCAGCAGCGACACAGGGAGAGCAGATACGCAGTATTTT. V gene TRBV11-3 combines with J gene TRBJ2-3; D perhaps matches TRBD1 (6 bases). The V gene lost 5 bases and the J gene lost 4 bases, with 13 bases spanning the gap. This CDR3 contains 14 residues. Germline values: CDR1 SGHNT, CDR2 YENEEA.

The chain is built from TRBV7-2 and TRBJ2-7; perhaps TRBD2 as D (6 bases). The CDR3 runs 13 residues. The germline CDR1 and CDR2 sequences are SGHTA and FQGNSA. The V and J ends lost 5 bases and 3 bases respectively, with 11 bases between them. CDR3 sequence reads: CASSTTGVYEQYF. The CDR3 bases are TGTGCCAGCAGCACCACGGGGGTCTACGAGCAGTACTTC.

This clone was picked up a small number of times. The CDR3 nucleotides are TGTGCCAGCAGTTACACGGGACTCTCTCTCTACGAGCAGTACTTC. This encodes CASSYTGLSLYEQYF. The rearrangement uses TRBV28 and TRBJ2-7, with D tentatively TRBD2 (6 bases). This CDR3 has 15 amino acids. CDR1 and CDR2 (germline): MDHEN, SYDVKM. V was cut by 4 bases and J by 3 bases, with 16 bases left in between.

This sequence joins TRBV4-2 and TRBJ1-1; no definite D call. Trimming left V 3 bases short and J 5 bases short, with 10 bases between. The germline gives CDR1 LGHNA, CDR2 YNFKEQ. The CDR3 is 13 residues long. The CDR3 loop is CASSQEAWTEAFF. The CDR3 DNA reads as TGTGCCAGCAGCCAGGAGGCTTGGACTGAAGCTTTCTTT.

The CDR3 DNA sequence: TGTGCCAGCATCCGGACAGGGGGCTCTGGCGAGCAGTACTTC. Its protein is CASIRTGGSGEQYF. This chain connects TRBV27 to TRBJ2-7; 11 bases line up with TRBD1. CDR3 length equals 14 residues. J gave up 6 bases and V 7 bases, and 8 bases lay outside the gene matches. Germline loops: CDR1 MNHEY, CDR2 SMNVEV (reference sequence).

This rearrangement joins TRBV6-5 to TRBJ2-7, with TRBD1 matching 7 bases. Germline V lookup: CDR1 MNHEY, CDR2 SVGAGI. CDR3 length equals 15 residues. Unmatched junction bases numbered 11, after V lost 6 bases and J lost 3 bases. DNA for the CDR3: TGTGCCAGCAGGGGTACCGGGACAGCCCTCTACGAGCAGTACTTC. This sequence encodes CASRGTGTALYEQYF.

This CDR3 reads CASSRQGSYEQYF. The CDR3 DNA reads as TGTGCCAGCAGTCGACAGGGTTCCTACGAGCAGTACTTC. The chain has TRBV27 and TRBJ2-7; 7 bases line up with TRBD1. Germline lookup yields CDR1 MNHEY and CDR2 SMNVEV (reference sequence). V trimming: 5 bases; J trimming: 1 base; junction bases outside the gene matches: 2. The CDR3 length is 13 residues.

The gene calls are TRBV28 and TRBJ2-1, with 9 bases aligning to TRBD2. The CDR3 sequence is 14 residues long. The V gene's germline CDR1 is MDHEN and CDR2 SYDVKM. V shed 3 bases, J shed 7 bases, and the junction held 4 bases outside the gene matches. The CDR3 loop is CASSLGLALNEQFF. CDR3 nucleotide sequence: TGTGCCAGCAGTTTGGGACTAGCACTAAATGAGCAGTTCTTC.

The V gene is TRBV4-1, the J gene TRBJ2-1, with D perhaps matching TRBD1 (6 bases). Germline V gene data show CDR1 as MGHRA and CDR2 as YSYEKL. The CDR3 runs to 16 residues. Trimming took 1 base from V and 2 from J, leaving 12 bases between them. For the CDR3, the DNA is TGCGCCAGCAGCCAAGCCGGGACACGGGCCTACAATGAGCAGTTCTTC. Its protein is CASSQAGTRAYNEQFF.

This chain connects TRBV7-3 to TRBJ2-1, with TRBD2 identical over 10 bases. CDR1 is SGHTA and CDR2 is FQGTGA in the germline V gene. V lost 5 bases and J lost 10; bases outside the gene matches: 11. The length of the CDR3 is 15 residues. Here the CDR3 reads CASSQLIAGGGEQFF. Here the CDR3 DNA reads TGTGCCAGCAGCCAACTTATAGCGGGAGGTGGAGAGCAGTTCTTC.

V gene TRBV14 combines with J gene TRBJ2-2, with TRBD1 matching over 9 bases. The CDR3 contains 14 residues. V dropped 5 bases and J dropped 5; count of bases not matched to a gene: 3. Germline CDR1 SGHDN, CDR2 FVKESK. CDR3: CASSETGGTGELFF. The CDR3 DNA is TGTGCCAGCAGCGAGACAGGGGGTACCGGGGAGCTGTTTTTT.

The V and J genes are TRBV21-1 and TRBJ1-5; the D call of TRBD1 is as the table states it, not checked on the DNA. TRBV21-1 constitutes a pseudogene. There are 18 residues in the CDR3. The CDR3 sequence: CASSKARHRGRFRQPQHF. DNA for the CDR3: TGTGCCAGCAGCAAAGCGCGACACAGGGGCCGGTTCCGCCAGCCCCAGCATTTT.

The chain links TRBV30 to TRBJ1-2; no reliable D call. CDR3 length equals 13 residues. Trimming pared 4 bases from V and 4 bases from J, leaving 13 bases between. Germline assignment: CDR1 GTSNPN and CDR2 SVGIG (reference sequence). CDR3 nucleotide sequence: TGTGCCTGGAACGGGGTCAAGGGCTATGGCTACACCTTC. The encoded protein is CAWNGVKGYGYTF.

The chain is built from TRBV9 and TRBJ1-3; 7 positions agree with TRBD1. The CDR3 consists of 15 residues. CDR1 and CDR2 from the germline V gene are SGDLS and YYNGEE. Germline trimming cut 2 bases from V and 0 bases from J; bases unmatched to any gene: 2. The CDR3: CASSVRDSSGNTIYF. The DNA of the CDR3 is TGTGCCAGCAGCGTCCGGGACAGCTCTGGAAACACCATATATTTT.

The chain uses TRBV15 and TRBJ2-7; D possibly corresponds to TRBD2 (6 bases). V lost 5 bases and J lost 0, with 17 bases in between. There are 16 residues in the CDR3. The germline V gene encodes CDR1 LNHNV and CDR2 YYDKDF (reference sequence). CDR3 protein: CATSLLSGLSSYEQYF. The DNA for the CDR3 is TGTGCCACCAGCCTTTTATCGGGACTCAGCTCCTACGAGCAGTACTTC. The full variable domain, in which reference TRBV15 and TRBJ2-7 provide the parts outside the CDR3, is DAMVIQNPRYQVTQFGKPVTLSCSQTLNHNVMYWYQQKSSQAPKLLFHYYDKDFNNEADTPDNFQSRRPNTSFCFLDIRSPGLGDTAMYLCATSLLSGLSSYEQYFGPGTRLTVT.

The V gene is TRBV5-4, the J gene TRBJ2-1, with D possibly matching TRBD1 (5 bases). Germline CDR1 and CDR2: SGHNT and YYREEE (reference sequence). Trimming shortened V by 4 bases and J by 7 bases, and 12 bases separated the two germline ends. The CDR3 covers 13 residues. CDR3 in DNA: TGTGCCAGCAGCGGCGCCAGGGAAAATGAGCAGTTCTTC. Translation: CASSGARENEQFF.

The CDR3 region is CASSYFSGLNTGELFF. CDR3 sequence (DNA): TGTGCCAGCAGTTACTTTAGCGGGCTGAACACCGGGGAGCTGTTTTTT. This chain links TRBV6-5 with TRBJ2-2; 7 bases are a match to TRBD2. Germline V gene lookup returns CDR1 MNHEY and CDR2 SVGAGI. CDR3 length equals 16 residues. V trimming: 1 base; J trimming: 1 base; junction bases outside the gene matches: 3.

V is TRBV15 and J is TRBJ2-7, with TRBD2 matching over 8 bases. The CDR3 has 15 residues. Germline V gene lookup returns CDR1 LNHNV and CDR2 YYDKDF (reference sequence). Trimming at V came to 4 bases and at J to 4 bases, leaving 9 bases not matched to a gene. The CDR3 nucleotides read TGTGCCACCAGCACTGCGGGTAGCGGGATGTACGAGCAGTACTTC. This encodes CATSTAGSGMYEQYF.

The V and J genes are TRBV29-1 and TRBJ2-4, with D perhaps TRBD2 (6 bases). V was pared by 0 bases and J by 5 bases, with 17 bases between. Germline CDR1 and CDR2: SQVTM and ANQGSEA. The CDR3 runs 16 residues. For the CDR3, the DNA is TGCAGCGTTGAAGATCGGGGGTTTAAACGGGAAAACATTCAGTACTTC. This encodes CSVEDRGFKRENIQYF.

The chain couples TRBV4-2 to TRBJ2-6; perhaps TRBD1 as D (7 bases). CDR1 is LGHNA, CDR2 YNFKEQ, per germline. The CDR3 is 15 amino acids. Between the trimmed V and J ends, which lost 2 bases and 10 bases, there was a span of 15 bases. Here the CDR3 DNA reads TGTGCCAGCAGCCAACTCCCTCAGGGGGGAAACGTCCTGACTTTC. Its translation: CASSQLPQGGNVLTF.

This clone was detected once. The chain employs TRBV28 and TRBJ2-1; 8 bases map to TRBD2. Germline lookup yields CDR1 MDHEN and CDR2 SYDVKM. CDR3 length equals 15 residues. The J segment lost 2 bases and the V segment lost 6 bases, leaving 6 bases of the junction unmatched. CDR3 loop: CASSRSGTAYNEQFF. In DNA, the CDR3 is TGTGCCAGCAGCCGTAGCGGGACTGCCTACAATGAGCAGTTCTTC.